Below are 29 T cell receptor beta chains sequenced from a single sample in a study of T cells after yellow fever vaccination. Using its own MiXCR run on the 5' RACE reads, TCRdb lists one record per CDR3 protein. This table holds 450,000 to 550,000 distinct CDR3 sequences, under 25% found once. The source material was PBMCs, sampled 15 days after the yellow fever booster vaccination. The receptors come from a man aged 25-45 years who received the YFV17D yellow fever vaccine.

The genes are TRBV10-3 and TRBJ2-1; 9 bases fit TRBD1. V was clipped by 9 bases and J by 7 bases; unmatched bases: 7. The CDR3 loop spans 13 amino acids. Looked up from germline, CDR1 is ENHRY and CDR2 is SYGVKD. The CDR3 coding sequence is TGTGCCATAAATAGACAGGGGGTGAATGAGCAGTTCTTC. This translates into CAINRQGVNEQFF.

The V call is TRBV29-1, the J call TRBJ2-1; D gene uncertain. CDR3 length equals 13 residues. The germline gives CDR1 SQVTM, CDR2 ANQGSEA. Deletions cut 4 bases from V and 6 bases from J, with 13 bases between. DNA of the CDR3: TGCAGCGTTGTTCCAGTTGTTTCCAATGAGCAGTTCTTC. Its protein is CSVVPVVSNEQFF.

V gene TRBV18 combines with J gene TRBJ1-2, with a tentative D call TRBD1 (6 bases). Trimming pared 2 bases from V and 0 bases from J, leaving 7 bases between. Per germline, CDR1 KGHSH and CDR2 LQKENI. The CDR3 consists of 14 residues. The CDR3 spells CASSPGQTNYGYTF. The DNA of the CDR3 is TGTGCCAGCTCACCAGGACAGACTAACTATGGCTACACCTTC.

The V gene is TRBV6-2 or TRBV6-3, the J gene TRBJ2-7; D is unresolved. This CDR3 spans 11 amino acids. Trimming cost V 5 bases and J 9 bases, with 11 bases left between them. Germline lookup yields CDR1 MNHEY and CDR2 SVGEGT. The CDR3 nucleotides read TGTGCCAGCAGTCACGATTGGGGGCAGTACTTC. Amino acid sequence: CASSHDWGQYF.

This clonotype was observed a handful of times. This chain uses TRBV7-2 with TRBJ2-7; 11 positions match TRBD2. Trimming at V came to 1 base and at J to 7 bases, leaving 6 bases not matched to a gene. Germline CDR1 SGHTA, CDR2 FQGNSA. This CDR3 is 15 amino acids long. The CDR3 sequence: CASSLDPSGGREQYF. The CDR3 DNA sequence: TGTGCCAGCAGCTTAGACCCTAGCGGGGGGCGGGAGCAGTACTTC. Together with reference TRBV7-2 and TRBJ2-7, the CDR3 gives the full variable domain: GAGVSQSPSNKVTEKGKDVELRCDPISGHTALYWYRQSLGQGLEFLIYFQGNSAPDKSGLPSDRFSAERTGGSVSTLTIQRTQQEDSAVYLCASSLDPSGGREQYFGPGTRLTVT.

The chain has TRBV6-5 and TRBJ2-5, with a tentative D call TRBD2 (6 bases). Germline V CDR1 and CDR2: MNHEY, SVGAGI. The CDR3 length is 16 residues. Between the trimmed V and J ends, which lost 1 base and 3 bases, there was a span of 15 bases. CDR3 coding DNA: TGTGCCAGCAGTTACTTCTGGGGCTCGGGAGAAGAGACCCAGTACTTC. Amino acid sequence: CASSYFWGSGEETQYF.

The chain links TRBV12-5 to TRBJ2-5, with D hard to call. CDR1 and CDR2 from the germline V gene are LGHNT and FRNRAP. Between the trimmed V and J ends, which lost 7 bases and 1 base, there was a span of 4 bases. There are 11 residues in the CDR3. The DNA for the CDR3 is TGTGCTAGTGCGCTCCAAGAGACCCAGTACTTC. Amino acid sequence: CASALQETQYF.

This clonotype was observed a handful of times. V usage is TRBV5-1 and J usage is TRBJ2-1, with 7 nucleotides matching TRBD2. J was trimmed by 8 bases and V by 9 bases; bases with no gene match: 11. The germline V gene has CDR1 SGHRS and CDR2 YFSETQ. The CDR3 contains 13 residues. DNA for the CDR3: TGCGCCACCTCAGGATTACGGGGGGATGAGCAGTTCTTC. Amino acids: CATSGLRGDEQFF.

This clonotype has only a few counts. The rearrangement uses TRBV5-6 and TRBJ1-6; TRBD1 aligns across 9 bases. Looked up from germline, CDR1 is SGHDT and CDR2 is YYEEEE. The CDR3 loop spans 16 amino acids. V was clipped by 4 bases and J by 8 bases; unmatched bases: 10. The DNA for the CDR3 is TGTGCCAGCAGCCTACGGACAGGGGTTGTACATTCACCCCTCCACTTT. Its protein product is CASSLRTGVVHSPLHF.

This clonotype was counted only a few times. The V gene is TRBV6-2 or TRBV6-3, the J gene TRBJ2-7; D is uncertain. This CDR3 is built from 11 residues. Germline CDR1 reads MNHEY; CDR2 reads SVGEGT. Trimming removed 4 bases from V and 9 bases from J, with 10 bases in between. CDR3 sequence reads: CASSSDARQYF. The CDR3 DNA is TGTGCCAGCAGTTCGGACGCCCGGCAGTACTTC.

V usage is TRBV12-3 or TRBV12-4 and J usage is TRBJ2-1, with a possible D match to TRBD2 (6 bases). Trimming shortened V by 6 bases and J by 8 bases, and 17 bases separated the two germline ends. CDR3 length equals 14 residues. The CDR3 protein is CASRGGTAWDEQFF. The CDR3 region has the DNA TGTGCCAGCAGAGGAGGGACCGCGTGGGATGAGCAGTTCTTC.

The CDR3 protein is CASSYPLERRAYGYTF. In DNA form, the CDR3 reads TGTGCCAGCAGTTACCCTCTGGAGAGGAGGGCGTATGGCTACACCTTC. The rearrangement joins TRBV6-2 or TRBV6-3 to TRBJ1-2; D gene ambiguous. Between the trimmed V and J ends, which lost 2 bases and 5 bases, there was a span of 18 bases. Germline CDR1 reads MNHEY; CDR2 reads SVGEGT. The CDR3 is 16 residues long.

The V gene is TRBV4-3, the J gene TRBJ2-3; no definite D call. Germline assignment: CDR1 LGHNA and CDR2 YSLEER. The ends were cut back, 0 bases at V and 7 bases at J, with 11 bases in the middle. The CDR3 covers 14 residues. CDR3 nucleotides: TGCGCCAGCAGCCAAGATCCCGAAGGGAATACGCAGTATTTT. Residues: CASSQDPEGNTQYF.

The J gene is TRBJ2-5, the V gene TRBV9, with D unclear. V shed 4 bases and J shed 3 bases, with 16 bases lying between them. The CDR3 is 15 amino acids. Germline V gene sequence: CDR1 SGDLS, CDR2 YYNGEE. The CDR3: CASSLLYGSEETQYF. The DNA of the CDR3 is TGTGCCAGCAGCCTCCTGTACGGAAGCGAAGAGACCCAGTACTTC.

This chain joins TRBV2 and TRBJ1-1; D is unresolved. CDR3 length: 12 residues. The germline V gene has CDR1 SNHLY and CDR2 FYNNEI. The V gene lost 0 bases and the J gene lost 10 bases, with 9 bases spanning the gap. CDR3 in amino acids: CASSEAGVGAFF. In DNA, the CDR3 is TGTGCCAGCAGTGAAGCGGGTGTAGGAGCTTTCTTT.

This clonotype has just one count. This rearrangement joins TRBV29-1 to TRBJ2-7, with D maybe TRBD2 (5 bases). The CDR3 runs 14 residues. Per germline, CDR1 SQVTM and CDR2 ANQGSEA. V gave up 2 bases and J gave up 1 base, with 12 bases separating them. CDR3 in amino acids: CSVEIGLASYEQYF. The CDR3, as DNA: TGCAGCGTTGAAATAGGACTTGCTTCCTACGAGCAGTACTTC.

This chain connects TRBV5-6 to TRBJ2-1, with unresolved D. V shed 0 bases and J shed 2 bases, with 9 bases lying between them. The CDR3 totals 15 residues. The germline V gene has CDR1 SGHDT and CDR2 YYEEEE. The CDR3 loop reads CASSLEARTYNEQFF. In DNA form, the CDR3 reads TGTGCCAGCAGCTTGGAAGCCAGGACCTACAATGAGCAGTTCTTC. Filled out from reference TRBV5-6 and TRBJ2-1, the complete variable domain reads DAGVTQSPTHLIKTRGQQVTLRCSPKSGHDTVSWYQQALGQGPQFIFQYYEEEERQRGNFPDRFSGHQFPNYSSELNVNALLLGDSALYLCASSLEARTYNEQFFGPGTRLTVL.

This clonotype was seen a handful of times. The chain has TRBV7-9 and TRBJ2-7; a possible D gene is TRBD2 (5 bases). Trimming shortened V by 1 base and J by 3 bases, and 13 bases separated the two germline ends. There are 15 residues in the CDR3. Germline-derived CDR1 and CDR2 are SEHNR and FQNEAQ (reference sequence). DNA for the CDR3: TGTGCCAGCAGCTTAGGCTCGGCGGGCGGCTACGAGCAGTACTTC. This sequence encodes CASSLGSAGGYEQYF.

The rearrangement joins TRBV5-1 to TRBJ2-3; the D is unclear. Per germline, CDR1 SGHRS and CDR2 YFSETQ. There are 16 residues in the CDR3. V gave up 5 bases and J gave up 4 bases, with 20 bases separating them. CDR3 loop: CASSVSLDVKSDTQYF. For the CDR3, the DNA is TGCGCCAGCAGTGTTTCTCTGGACGTCAAGTCAGATACGCAGTATTTT.

This clonotype was counted ten times or more. V is TRBV10-2 and J is TRBJ2-7; 7 bases align to TRBD2. CDR3 size: 14 residues. The V gene end was trimmed by 8 bases and the J gene end by 3 bases; junction bases not matched to a gene: 10. Germline loops: CDR1 WSHSY, CDR2 SAAADI. The CDR3: CASALGGSNYEQYF. In DNA, the CDR3 is TGCGCCAGCGCCCTTGGCGGGAGCAACTACGAGCAGTACTTC.

The table lists this clonotype with many counts. The V and J genes are TRBV6-2 or TRBV6-3 and TRBJ2-7; no firm D call. Between the trimmed V and J ends, which lost 2 bases and 3 bases, there was a span of 2 bases. Germline V gene sequence: CDR1 MNHEY, CDR2 SVGEGT. The CDR3 contains 11 residues. The CDR3 protein is CASSYLYEQYF. CDR3 sequence (DNA): TGTGCCAGCAGTTACCTCTACGAGCAGTACTTC.

This chain uses TRBV15 with TRBJ2-4; TRBD2 matches at 8 bases. This CDR3 comprises 15 residues. CDR1 LNHNV and CDR2 YYDKDF come from the germline V gene (reference sequence). V lost 10 bases and J lost 0; bases outside the gene matches: 8. In DNA form, the CDR3 reads TGTGCCATTTCGGGGGGGGTCGGAGCCAAAAACATTCAGTACTTC. Amino acid sequence: CAISGGVGAKNIQYF.

This clonotype was counted at least ten times. The rearrangement joins TRBV7-6 to TRBJ2-1; 9 bases agree with TRBD2. With 1 base clipped from V and 7 bases from J, the junction kept 2 bases outside the gene matches. From germline, CDR1 is SGHVS and CDR2 FNYEAQ. This CDR3 is 14 amino acids long. In DNA, the CDR3 is TGTGCCAGCAGCTTAGATAGCGGGGGTAATGAGCAGTTCTTC. Translating gives CASSLDSGGNEQFF.

The chain couples TRBV18 to TRBJ2-5; no firm D call. CDR3 length: 15 residues. The V end was cut by 1 base, the J end by 2 bases, with 11 bases between. Germline CDR1 KGHSH, CDR2 LQKENI. This CDR3 reads CASSPRRAGQETQYF. CDR3 bases: TGTGCCAGCTCACCACGCCGCGCCGGTCAAGAGACCCAGTACTTC.

This chain joins TRBV7-9 and TRBJ2-2, with D tentatively TRBD2 (5 bases). The CDR3 runs to 16 residues. The germline V and J ends were trimmed by 2 bases and 4 bases, with 14 bases remaining between them. The germline V gene has CDR1 SEHNR and CDR2 FQNEAQ (reference sequence). The CDR3 here is CASSLLQGGFTGELFF. The DNA for the CDR3 is TGTGCCAGCAGCTTACTCCAAGGCGGGTTCACCGGGGAGCTGTTTTTT.

This clonotype came up a few times. The chain employs TRBV9 and TRBJ2-7; D tentatively fits TRBD1 or TRBD2 (5 bases each). The CDR3 contains 15 residues. Germline V CDR1 and CDR2: SGDLS, YYNGEE. Trimming removed 3 bases from V and 3 bases from J, with 16 bases in between. Here the CDR3 DNA reads TGTGCCAGCAGCGCCGCCGGGACCTCTATCTACGAGCAGTACTTC. Translating it yields CASSAAGTSIYEQYF.

The chain recombines TRBV30 with TRBJ2-5; 7 bases map to TRBD2. This CDR3 is 11 amino acids long. V lost 4 bases to trimming and J lost 6 bases; unmatched junction nucleotides: 2. CDR1 is GTSNPN, CDR2 SVGIG, per germline (reference sequence). The CDR3: CAWKRGQTQYF. CDR3 in DNA: TGTGCCTGGAAGCGGGGCCAGACCCAGTACTTC.

This clonotype showed up many times. This chain joins TRBV5-1 and TRBJ2-4; TRBD2 matches 7 bases. The J segment lost 8 bases and the V segment lost 6 bases, leaving 8 bases of the junction unmatched. CDR1 and CDR2 (germline): SGHRS, YFSETQ. The CDR3 has 13 residues. Here the CDR3 DNA reads TGCGCCAGCAAGGCTGGGGCGGGGGACATTCAGTACTTC. Its translation: CASKAGAGDIQYF.

The chain uses TRBV7-2 and TRBJ2-1; D is unresolved. The ends were cut back, 3 bases at V and 0 bases at J, with 9 bases in the middle. Germline V gene lookup returns CDR1 SGHTA and CDR2 FQGNSA. This CDR3 comprises 15 residues. CDR3 loop: CASSLYGPSYNEQFF. In nucleotides, the CDR3 is TGTGCCAGCAGCTTGTACGGGCCCTCCTACAATGAGCAGTTCTTC.